This record concerns one TCR beta chain sequence. This sample is part of a study of cytomegalovirus exposure and HLA in healthy donors. The CDR3 is 16 amino acids. From germline, CDR1 is KGHSH and CDR2 LQKENI. The V and J ends lost 1 base and 0 bases respectively, with 9 bases between them. With 60 Vbeta and 13 Jbeta primers, the PCR was carried out. Only in-frame clones appear in the TCRdb table, and some are missing; sequencing was by immunoSEQ multiplex PCR. The sample has under 200,000 clones; roughly three quarters are singletons. The TCR originated in a woman aged 45-60 years in good health and CMV-seropositive. The specimen sequenced was PBMCs. The chain combines TRBV18 with TRBJ2-2; D may be TRBD2 (6 bases). CDR3 DNA sequence: TGTGCCAGCTCACCACGAGGAGGGTCGAACACCGGGGAGCTGTTTTTT. Protein: CASSPRGGSNTGELFF.